The 18 T cell receptor beta chains reported below all come from one sample, sequenced in a study of blood T cell repertoires in COVID-19. Libraries were prepared by immunoSEQ multiplex PCR; TCRdb keeps only in-frame clonotypes and omits some of them. Here the sample spans around 300,000 clones, nearly 90% being singletons. Input material: PBMCs or T cells enriched from blood (not recorded which). These receptors originate from a woman under 30 with acute COVID-19.

The V call is TRBV2, the J call TRBJ1-3; D is ambiguous. V was shortened by 8 bases and J by 0 bases, with 14 bases between the two germline ends. The germline V gene encodes CDR1 SNHLY and CDR2 FYNNEI. CDR3 size: 15 residues. In DNA form, the CDR3 reads TGTGCCAGCCAAACAGATGGCGCCTCTGGAAACACCATATATTTT. Protein: CASQTDGASGNTIYF.

Written as DNA, the CDR3 is TGTGCCAGCAGCCAAGCCGCGGCTAGCTCCTACGAGCAGTACTTC. Translated: CASSQAAASSYEQYF. This chain joins TRBV4-2 and TRBJ2-7, with D uncertain. Trimming took 1 base from V and 0 from J, leaving 10 bases between them. CDR3 size: 15 residues. Germline-derived CDR1 and CDR2 are LGHNA and YNFKEQ.

The chain recombines TRBV28 with TRBJ1-6; 9 bases align to TRBD1. Germline loops: CDR1 MDHEN, CDR2 SYDVKM. The CDR3 contains 15 residues. V was clipped by 6 bases and J by 4 bases; unmatched bases: 4. The CDR3 DNA is TGTGCCAGCAGGGTAGGACAGGGGTATAATTCACCCCTCCACTTT. Its translation is CASRVGQGYNSPLHF.

CDR3 amino acids: CASTGLATDTQYF. The CDR3 DNA reads as TGTGCCAGTACGGGACTAGCTACAGATACGCAGTATTTT. The chain carries TRBV3-1 (or the pseudogene TRBV3-2) and TRBJ2-3; 9 nucleotides agree with TRBD2. This CDR3 has 13 amino acids. Trimming took 9 bases from V and 3 from J; bases not matched to a gene: 4. Germline V gene data show CDR1 as LGHDT and CDR2 as YNNKEL (reference sequence).

The chain links TRBV19 to TRBJ1-4; D ambiguous. The CDR3 length is 18 residues. Looked up from germline, CDR1 is LNHDA and CDR2 is SQIVND (reference sequence). Trimming took 3 bases from V and 7 from J, leaving 24 bases between them. The chain's CDR3 is CASSMGRLRFNYFEKLFF. The CDR3 region has the DNA TGTGCCAGTAGTATGGGTCGTCTTCGGTTCAACTACTTTGAAAAACTGTTTTTT.

The chain employs TRBV19 and TRBJ1-1; D ambiguous. The CDR3 is 13 amino acids. Trimming took off 2 bases at V and 11 bases at J, with 15 bases between the two ends. The V gene's germline CDR1 is LNHDA and CDR2 SQIVND (reference sequence). This chain's CDR3 is CASSISLGRRAFF. The CDR3 region has the DNA TGTGCCAGTAGTATATCCCTGGGGAGGAGGGCTTTCTTT.

This chain links TRBV27 with TRBJ2-7; maybe TRBD2 (6 bases). Per germline, CDR1 MNHEY and CDR2 SMNVEV (reference sequence). The CDR3 extends over 13 amino acids. V lost 8 bases and J lost 2, with 13 bases in between. CDR3 region: CASFGTGAYEQYF. The CDR3 DNA reads TGTGCCAGCTTCGGGACTGGAGCCTACGAGCAGTACTTC.

Only one count was recorded for this clone. The rearrangement uses TRBV6-5 and TRBJ1-2, with TRBD1 matching 10 bases. Germline V gene data show CDR1 as MNHEY and CDR2 as SVGAGI. With 4 bases clipped from V and 4 bases from J, the junction kept 3 bases outside the gene matches. This CDR3 contains 14 residues. CDR3 sequence (DNA): TGTGCCAGCAGTTCTGGACAGGGGGGCTATGGCTACACCTTC. Its translation is CASSSGQGGYGYTF.

The CDR3 DNA reads TGTGCCAGCAGCTTAGGTGGGACAGGGGAGCGGGAGACCCAGTACTTC. This gives the protein CASSLGGTGERETQYF. The chain has TRBV7-9 and TRBJ2-5, with 10 bases identical to TRBD1. Trimming removed 1 base from V and 5 bases from J; junction bases left unmatched: 7. The CDR3 runs to 16 residues. Germline values: CDR1 SEHNR, CDR2 FQNEAQ (reference sequence).

The chain couples TRBV12-5 to TRBJ2-3; 10 bases are a match to TRBD2. The germline V gene encodes CDR1 LGHNT and CDR2 FRNRAP. V shed 1 base and J 4 bases; nucleotides not matched to a gene: 5. The CDR3 totals 16 residues. CDR3 nucleotides: TGTGCTAGTGGTTTGGGAGCGGGAGGGACCGCAGATACGCAGTATTTT. Amino acids: CASGLGAGGTADTQYF.

This chain connects TRBV7-6 to TRBJ2-2; 11 nucleotides match TRBD2. The germline gives CDR1 SGHVS, CDR2 FNYEAQ. The J segment lost 5 bases and the V segment lost 5 bases, leaving 4 bases of the junction unmatched. The CDR3 spans 15 residues. The CDR3 coding sequence is TGTGCCAGCAGCCCCGCTAGCGGGAGGACCGGGGAGCTGTTTTTT. Its translation: CASSPASGRTGELFF.

The rearrangement uses TRBV28 and TRBJ1-4, with D possibly matching TRBD1 (6 bases). The germline V and J ends were trimmed by 4 bases and 7 bases, with 16 bases remaining between them. The CDR3 runs to 15 residues. The germline CDR1 and CDR2 sequences are MDHEN and SYDVKM. The CDR3 is CASSSTGNWVEKLFF. The CDR3 DNA sequence: TGTGCCAGCAGTTCCACAGGGAATTGGGTTGAAAAACTGTTTTTT.

V and J are TRBV6-5 and TRBJ1-1, with D maybe TRBD1 (6 bases). CDR1 and CDR2 (germline): MNHEY, SVGAGI. The CDR3 length is 13 residues. Trimming shortened V by 5 bases and J by 11 bases, and 18 bases separated the two germline ends. The CDR3 sequence is CASSITVRQVAFF. CDR3 DNA: TGTGCCAGCAGTATCACTGTAAGACAGGTGGCTTTCTTT.

The chain combines TRBV5-1 with TRBJ1-6; 9 nucleotides agree with TRBD1. Germline lookup yields CDR1 SGHRS and CDR2 YFSETQ. The V and J ends lost 0 bases and 10 bases, in that order; junction bases with no gene match: 11. The CDR3 sequence is 17 residues long. The CDR3 sequence: CASSLAHGQGLNSPLHF. The CDR3 region has the DNA TGCGCCAGCAGCTTGGCCCACGGACAGGGGTTAAACTCACCCCTCCACTTT.

The V and J genes are TRBV20-1 and TRBJ2-5; 7 bases fit TRBD2. V dropped 4 bases and J dropped 5; count of bases not matched to a gene: 10. The germline CDR1 and CDR2 sequences are DFQATT and SNEGSKA (reference sequence). The CDR3 length is 14 residues. Here the CDR3 reads CSAIERAGTETQYF. As DNA, the CDR3 is TGCAGTGCTATTGAAAGAGCGGGAACGGAGACCCAGTACTTC.

A remark on this clone: One end of the junction fails to match germline, which may point to a read error. The rearrangement joins TRBV7-3 to TRBJ1-1; D ambiguous. Germline V lookup: CDR1 SGHTA, CDR2 FQGTGA. CDR3 size: 15 residues. The DNA for the CDR3 is TGTGCCAGCAGCTTAATCGGCGGAATGAACACCGAAGCTTTCTTT. It is translated as CASSLIGGMNTEAFF.

The rearrangement joins TRBV28 to TRBJ2-3; TRBD2 matches 7 bases. Germline CDR1 and CDR2: MDHEN and SYDVKM. Trimming took 6 bases from V and 2 from J; bases not matched to a gene: 8. The CDR3 runs 15 residues. The CDR3 reads CASSLSGLHTDTQYF. The CDR3 bases are TGTGCCAGCAGCCTTTCGGGACTACACACAGATACGCAGTATTTT.

This chain links TRBV28 with TRBJ1-2, with TRBD1 identical over 7 bases. The germline CDR1 and CDR2 sequences are MDHEN and SYDVKM. The CDR3 runs 13 residues. Trimming at V came to 7 bases and at J to 7 bases, leaving 9 bases not matched to a gene. CDR3 region: CASKERGLSGYTF. In DNA form, the CDR3 reads TGTGCCAGCAAGGAGAGGGGGCTTAGTGGCTACACCTTC.